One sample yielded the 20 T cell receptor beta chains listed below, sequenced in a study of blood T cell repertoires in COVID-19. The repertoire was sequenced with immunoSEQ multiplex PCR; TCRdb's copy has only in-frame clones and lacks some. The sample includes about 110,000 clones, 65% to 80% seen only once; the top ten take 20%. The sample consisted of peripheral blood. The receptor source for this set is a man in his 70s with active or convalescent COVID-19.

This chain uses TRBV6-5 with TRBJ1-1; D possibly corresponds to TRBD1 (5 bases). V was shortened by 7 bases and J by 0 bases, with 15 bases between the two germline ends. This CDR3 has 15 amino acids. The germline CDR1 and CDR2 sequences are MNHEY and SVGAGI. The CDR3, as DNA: TGTGCCAGCAATTCAAGACAGACCTTGAACACTGAAGCTTTCTTT. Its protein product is CASNSRQTLNTEAFF.

CDR3 sequence reads: CASSGQGYEQYF. CDR3 DNA: TGCGCCAGCAGTGGACAGGGGTACGAGCAGTACTTC. The rearrangement joins TRBV5-1 to TRBJ2-7; TRBD1 agrees at 9 bases. CDR3 length: 12 amino acids. The V and J ends lost 5 bases and 4 bases, in that order; junction bases with no gene match: 1. Germline lookup yields CDR1 SGHRS and CDR2 YFSETQ.

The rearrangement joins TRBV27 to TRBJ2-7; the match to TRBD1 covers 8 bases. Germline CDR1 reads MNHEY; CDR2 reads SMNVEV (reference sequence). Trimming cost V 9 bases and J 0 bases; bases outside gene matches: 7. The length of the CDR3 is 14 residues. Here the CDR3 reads CASRRDRLSYEQYF. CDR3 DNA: TGTGCCAGTCGCCGGGACAGGCTCTCCTACGAGCAGTACTTC.

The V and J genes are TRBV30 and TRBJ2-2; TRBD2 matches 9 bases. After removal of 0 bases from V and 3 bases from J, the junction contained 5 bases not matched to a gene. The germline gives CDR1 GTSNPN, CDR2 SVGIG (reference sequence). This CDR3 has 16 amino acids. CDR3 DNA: TGTGCCTGGAGTGTTGGTCGCGGGGGGGACACCGGGGAGCTGTTTTTT. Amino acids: CAWSVGRGGDTGELFF.

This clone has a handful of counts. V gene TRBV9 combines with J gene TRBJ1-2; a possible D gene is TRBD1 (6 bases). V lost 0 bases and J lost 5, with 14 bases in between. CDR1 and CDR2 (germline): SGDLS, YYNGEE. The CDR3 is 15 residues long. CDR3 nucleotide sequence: TGTGCCAGCAGCGTAGGTGGAACAGGGTTGTATGGCTACACCTTC. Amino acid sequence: CASSVGGTGLYGYTF.

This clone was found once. The CDR3 DNA sequence: TGTGCCAGCAGTTTTAGACTAGGTTTGAATGAGCAGTTCTTC. Encoded protein: CASSFRLGLNEQFF. The chain is built from TRBV27 and TRBJ2-1, with D possibly being TRBD2 (6 bases). The ends were cut back, 3 bases at V and 7 bases at J, with 13 bases in the middle. The CDR3 sequence is 14 residues long. Per germline, CDR1 MNHEY and CDR2 SMNVEV (reference sequence).

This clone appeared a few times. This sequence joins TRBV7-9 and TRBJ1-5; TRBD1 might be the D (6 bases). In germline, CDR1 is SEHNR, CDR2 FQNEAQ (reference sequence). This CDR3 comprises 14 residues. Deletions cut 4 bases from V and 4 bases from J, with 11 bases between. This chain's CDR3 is CASSYGTHNQPQHF. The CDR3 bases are TGTGCCAGCAGCTACGGGACACATAATCAGCCCCAGCATTTT.

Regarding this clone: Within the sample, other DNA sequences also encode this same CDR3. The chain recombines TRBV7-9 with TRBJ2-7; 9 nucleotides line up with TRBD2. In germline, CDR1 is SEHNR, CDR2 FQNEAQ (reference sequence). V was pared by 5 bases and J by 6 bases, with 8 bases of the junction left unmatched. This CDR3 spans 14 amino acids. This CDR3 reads CASSRRGRGGEQYF. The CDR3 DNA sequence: TGTGCCAGCAGCAGGCGCGGGCGGGGGGGCGAGCAGTACTTC. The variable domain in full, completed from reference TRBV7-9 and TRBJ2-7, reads DTGVSQNPRHKITKRGQNVTFRCDPISEHNRLYWYRQTLGQGPEFLTYFQNEAQLEKSRLLSDRFSAERPKGSFSTLEIQRTEQGDSAMYLCASSRRGRGGEQYFGPGTRLTVT.

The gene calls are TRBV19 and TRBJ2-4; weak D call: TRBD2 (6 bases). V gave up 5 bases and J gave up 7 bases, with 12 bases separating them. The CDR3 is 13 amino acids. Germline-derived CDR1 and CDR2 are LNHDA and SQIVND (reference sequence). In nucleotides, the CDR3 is TGTGCCAGTAGTCGGGGGACGTCCAACATTCAGTACTTC. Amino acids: CASSRGTSNIQYF.

Here the CDR3 reads CASSLVQSYEQYF. In nucleotides, the CDR3 is TGTGCCAGCAGCTTGGTACAGTCCTACGAGCAGTACTTC. The gene calls are TRBV5-6 and TRBJ2-7; D remains unclear. Germline V gene lookup returns CDR1 SGHDT and CDR2 YYEEEE. CDR3 length: 13 residues. The ends were cut back, 0 bases at V and 1 base at J, with 5 bases in the middle. Full variable domain (rest looked up from reference TRBV5-6 and TRBJ2-7): DAGVTQSPTHLIKTRGQQVTLRCSPKSGHDTVSWYQQALGQGPQFIFQYYEEEERQRGNFPDRFSGHQFPNYSSELNVNALLLGDSALYLCASSLVQSYEQYFGPGTRLTVT.

CDR3 DNA: TGTGCCAGCAATCCGGGACTACTCACAGATACGCAGTATTTT. It yields the protein CASNPGLLTDTQYF. V usage is TRBV25-1 and J usage is TRBJ2-3; TRBD2 aligns across 7 bases. The V and J ends lost 7 bases and 2 bases, in that order; junction bases with no gene match: 6. The CDR3 extends over 14 amino acids. The germline V gene encodes CDR1 MGHDK and CDR2 SYGVNS.

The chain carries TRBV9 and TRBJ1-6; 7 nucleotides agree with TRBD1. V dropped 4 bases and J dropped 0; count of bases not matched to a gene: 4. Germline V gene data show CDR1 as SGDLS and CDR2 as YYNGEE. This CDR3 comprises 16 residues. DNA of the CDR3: TGTGCCAGCAGCCCGAGACAGGGCTCCTATAATTCACCCCTCCACTTT. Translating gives CASSPRQGSYNSPLHF.

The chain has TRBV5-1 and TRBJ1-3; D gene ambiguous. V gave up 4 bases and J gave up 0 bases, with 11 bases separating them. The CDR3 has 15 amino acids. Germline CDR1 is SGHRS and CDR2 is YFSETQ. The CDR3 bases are TGCGCCAGCAGCCCCGGTTCGAGCTCTGGAAACACCATATATTTT. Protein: CASSPGSSSGNTIYF.

The CDR3 DNA sequence: TGTGCCAGCAGCGTTAGCGGGTTCGTCACAGATACGCAGTATTTT. Protein sequence: CASSVSGFVTDTQYF. The V and J genes are TRBV9 and TRBJ2-3, with TRBD2 matching 7 bases. Unmatched junction bases numbered 5, after V lost 2 bases and J lost 2 bases. CDR1 is SGDLS and CDR2 is YYNGEE in the germline V gene. CDR3 length: 15 amino acids.

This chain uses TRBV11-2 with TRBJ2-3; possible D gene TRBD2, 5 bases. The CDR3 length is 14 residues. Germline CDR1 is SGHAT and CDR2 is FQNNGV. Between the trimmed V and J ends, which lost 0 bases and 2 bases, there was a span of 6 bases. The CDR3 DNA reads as TGTGCCAGCAGCTTAGACGGGAACACAGATACGCAGTATTTT. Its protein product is CASSLDGNTDTQYF.

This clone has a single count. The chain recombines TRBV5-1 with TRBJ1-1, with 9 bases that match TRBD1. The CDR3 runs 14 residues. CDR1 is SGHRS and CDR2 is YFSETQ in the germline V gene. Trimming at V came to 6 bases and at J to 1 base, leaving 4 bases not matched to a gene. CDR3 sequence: CASTPTGGNTEAFF. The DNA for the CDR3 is TGCGCCAGCACCCCGACAGGGGGGAACACTGAAGCTTTCTTT.

CDR3 sequence reads: CASTFDRLNTEAFF. DNA for the CDR3: TGTGCCAGCACCTTTGACAGGTTGAACACTGAAGCTTTCTTT. The chain recombines TRBV28 with TRBJ1-1, with a tentative D call TRBD1 (6 bases). The CDR3 consists of 14 residues. CDR1 is MDHEN, CDR2 SYDVKM, per germline. The V end lost 7 bases, the J end lost 0 bases, and 12 bases lay between the germline ends.

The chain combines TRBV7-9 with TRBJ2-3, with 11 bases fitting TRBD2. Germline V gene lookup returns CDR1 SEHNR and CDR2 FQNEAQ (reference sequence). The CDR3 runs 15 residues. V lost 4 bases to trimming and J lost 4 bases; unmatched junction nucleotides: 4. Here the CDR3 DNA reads TGTGCCAGCAGCTACGGGACTAGCGGATCAGATACGCAGTATTTT. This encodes CASSYGTSGSDTQYF. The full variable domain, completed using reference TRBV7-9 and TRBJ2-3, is DTGVSQNPRHKITKRGQNVTFRCDPISEHNRLYWYRQTLGQGPEFLTYFQNEAQLEKSRLLSDRFSAERPKGSFSTLEIQRTEQGDSAMYLCASSYGTSGSDTQYFGPGTRLTVL.

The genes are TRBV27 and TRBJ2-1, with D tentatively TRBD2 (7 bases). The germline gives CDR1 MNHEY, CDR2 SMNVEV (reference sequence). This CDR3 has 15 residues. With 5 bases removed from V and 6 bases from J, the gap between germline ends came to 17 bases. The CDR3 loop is CASSLRGEGGNEQFF. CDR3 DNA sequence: TGTGCCAGCAGTCTAAGGGGGGAGGGGGGCAATGAGCAGTTCTTC.

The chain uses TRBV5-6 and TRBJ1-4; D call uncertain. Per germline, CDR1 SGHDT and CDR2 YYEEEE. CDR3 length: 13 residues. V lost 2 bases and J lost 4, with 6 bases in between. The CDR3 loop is CASSFSSNEKLFF. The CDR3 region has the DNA TGTGCCAGCAGCTTCTCCAGTAATGAAAAACTGTTTTTT.